These 6 T cell receptor beta chains were sequenced from one sample in a study of CXCR3-negative and CXCR3-positive naive CD8 T cells. UMI-labeled TRB cDNA libraries were prepared by 5' RACE. From its re-call of the 5' RACE reads, TCRdb lists each CDR3 protein once, without DNA. The sample's table shows about 57,000 distinct CDR3 sequences. The sample was memory CD8+ T cells from blood. The receptors derive from a human donor in good health. Some clones in this sample may be carry-over from other donors' samples.

The chain joins TRBV28 to TRBJ2-1; TCRdb's D gene call, TRBD1, goes unchecked for lack of DNA. The CDR3 length is 11 residues. Germline V gene lookup returns CDR1 MDHEN and CDR2 SYDVKM. CDR3 protein: CASSSGTGQFF.

The chain links TRBV6-2 or TRBV6-3 to TRBJ2-1; absent DNA, TCRdb's TRBD1 call cannot be checked. The CDR3 covers 15 residues. The germline gives CDR1 MNHEY, CDR2 SVGEGT. The CDR3 here is CASSLAGGGPNEQFF.

V is TRBV6-5 and J is TRBJ1-1. Germline V gene data show CDR1 as MNHEY and CDR2 as SVGAGI. The CDR3 sequence is 13 residues long. The CDR3 loop is CASSYGQTLEAFF.

The CDR3 protein is CATTIAETSGYNEQFF. The V gene is TRBV15, the J gene TRBJ2-1; TCRdb's D gene call, TRBD2, goes unchecked for lack of DNA. Looked up from germline, CDR1 is LNHNV and CDR2 is YYDKDF (reference sequence). This CDR3 comprises 16 residues.

The chain combines TRBV4-3 with TRBJ2-7; TCRdb's D call, TRBD1, is unchecked because there is no DNA. This CDR3 contains 13 residues. The germline V gene has CDR1 LGHNA and CDR2 YSLEER. CDR3 loop: CASSQGPGFEQYF.

J is TRBJ2-7 and V is TRBV4-2; TCRdb indicates TRBD1, and absent DNA this call remains unverified. The CDR3 spans 16 residues. From germline, CDR1 is LGHNA and CDR2 YNFKEQ. This CDR3 reads CASSQSPGTVTYEQYF.